This entry is about one T cell receptor beta chain. The antigen is undetermined. The time point: cycle 4 day 1 (C4D1), after around six weeks of nivolumab. No patient escaped relapse after autologous stem cell transplantation, and brentuximab vedotin exposure varied. Here immunoSEQ multiplex PCR was the method, and the copy in TCRdb shows in-frame clones only, minus some. The repertoire has 31,000 or so clones, 81% of them found once; the top ten carry 15% to 20%. The data belong to a study of PD-1 blockade in classical Hodgkin lymphoma. General study findings and limits: CD4+ TCR diversity rose significantly by C4D1, and CD8+ TCR diversity did not. Baseline diversity was lower in partial responders and progressors than complete responders. The authors have not defined what causes the repertoire differences, possibly disease activity or prior therapy. Patients starting nivolumab less than 1 year after ASCT had lower diversity and were excluded from later analyses.

The sequencing here drew on peripheral blood mononuclear cells (PBMCs), taken before the fourth cycle of nivolumab. The receptor was derived from a human donor with classical Hodgkin lymphoma.

CDR3 DNA sequence: TGTGCCAGCAGCCTAGGGACTAGCGGCACTCAAGAGACCCAGTACTTC. Residues: CASSLGTSGTQETQYF. The chain uses TRBV11-3 and TRBJ2-5; 11 nucleotides match TRBD2. The trim removed 5 bases at V and 2 bases at J, leaving 7 bases unmatched. This CDR3 spans 16 amino acids. Germline CDR1 and CDR2: SGHNT and YENEEA.